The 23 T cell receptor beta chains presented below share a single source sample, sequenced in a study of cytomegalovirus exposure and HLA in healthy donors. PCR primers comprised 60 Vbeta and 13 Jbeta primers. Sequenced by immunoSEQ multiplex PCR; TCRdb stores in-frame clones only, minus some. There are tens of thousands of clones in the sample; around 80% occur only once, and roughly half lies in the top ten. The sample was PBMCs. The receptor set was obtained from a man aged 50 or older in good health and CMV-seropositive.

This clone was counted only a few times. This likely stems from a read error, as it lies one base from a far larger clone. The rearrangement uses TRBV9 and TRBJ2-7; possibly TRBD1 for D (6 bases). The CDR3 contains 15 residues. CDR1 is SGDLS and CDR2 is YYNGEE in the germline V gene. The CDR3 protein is CASSSQGPSSCEQYF. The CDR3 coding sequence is TGTGCCAGCAGCTCCCAGGGGCCCAGCTCCTGCGAGCAGTACTTC.

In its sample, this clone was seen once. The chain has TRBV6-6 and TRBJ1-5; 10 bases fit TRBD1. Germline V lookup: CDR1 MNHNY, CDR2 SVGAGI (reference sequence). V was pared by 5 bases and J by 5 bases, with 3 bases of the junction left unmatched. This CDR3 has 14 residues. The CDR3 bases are TGTGCCAGCAGTCGGGACAGGGGATATCAGCCCCAGCATTTT. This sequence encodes CASSRDRGYQPQHF.

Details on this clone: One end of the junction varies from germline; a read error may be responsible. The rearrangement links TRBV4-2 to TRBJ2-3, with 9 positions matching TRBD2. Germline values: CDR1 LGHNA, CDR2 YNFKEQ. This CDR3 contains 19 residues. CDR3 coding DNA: TGTGCCAGCATCCAAGATCCGAGGGGGATGAGCGGGGGGTTAGATACGCAGTATTTT. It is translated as CASIQDPRGMSGGLDTQYF.

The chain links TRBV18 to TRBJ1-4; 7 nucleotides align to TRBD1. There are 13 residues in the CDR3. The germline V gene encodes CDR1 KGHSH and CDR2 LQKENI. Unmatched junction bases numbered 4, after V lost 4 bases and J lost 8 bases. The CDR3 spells CASSRQGGEKLFF. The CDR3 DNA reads TGTGCCAGCTCACGCCAGGGGGGCGAAAAACTGTTTTTT. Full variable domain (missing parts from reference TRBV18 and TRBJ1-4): NAGVMQNPRHLVRRRGQEARLRCSPMKGHSHVYWYRQLPEEGLKFMVYLQKENIIDESGMPKERFSAEFPKEGPSILRIQQVVRGDSAAYFCASSRQGGEKLFFGSGTQLSVL.

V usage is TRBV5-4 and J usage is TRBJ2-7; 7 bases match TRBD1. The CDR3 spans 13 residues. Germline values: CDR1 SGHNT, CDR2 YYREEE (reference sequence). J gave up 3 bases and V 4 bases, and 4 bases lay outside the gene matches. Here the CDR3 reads CASSRGQNYEQYF. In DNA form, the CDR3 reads TGTGCCAGCAGCCGGGGACAGAACTACGAGCAGTACTTC.

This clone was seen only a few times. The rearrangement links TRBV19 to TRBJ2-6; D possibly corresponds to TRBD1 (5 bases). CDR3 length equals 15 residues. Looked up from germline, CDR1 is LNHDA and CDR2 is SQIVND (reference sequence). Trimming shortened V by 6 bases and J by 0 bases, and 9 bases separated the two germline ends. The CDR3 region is CASRRQSSGANVLTF. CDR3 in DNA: TGTGCCAGTAGGCGACAGAGCTCTGGGGCCAACGTCCTGACTTTC.

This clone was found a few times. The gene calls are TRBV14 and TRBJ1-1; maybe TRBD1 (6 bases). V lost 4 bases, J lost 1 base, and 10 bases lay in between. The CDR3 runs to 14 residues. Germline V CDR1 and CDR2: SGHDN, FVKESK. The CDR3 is CASSPRGTNTEAFF. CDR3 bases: TGTGCCAGCAGCCCCAGGGGAACGAACACTGAAGCTTTCTTT.

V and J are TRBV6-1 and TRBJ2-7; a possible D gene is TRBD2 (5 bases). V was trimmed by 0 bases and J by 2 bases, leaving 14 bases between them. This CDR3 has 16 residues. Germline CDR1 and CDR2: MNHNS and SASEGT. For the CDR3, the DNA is TGTGCCAGCAGTGAAGCGCGTTTGGGAGCAACCTACGAGCAGTACTTC. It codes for CASSEARLGATYEQYF.

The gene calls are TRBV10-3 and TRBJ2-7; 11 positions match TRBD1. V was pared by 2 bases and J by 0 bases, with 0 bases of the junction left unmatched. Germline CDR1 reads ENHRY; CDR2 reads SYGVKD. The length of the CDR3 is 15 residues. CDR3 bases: TGTGCCATCAGTGAGGGGACAGGGGGCTCCTACGAGCAGTACTTC. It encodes CAISEGTGGSYEQYF.

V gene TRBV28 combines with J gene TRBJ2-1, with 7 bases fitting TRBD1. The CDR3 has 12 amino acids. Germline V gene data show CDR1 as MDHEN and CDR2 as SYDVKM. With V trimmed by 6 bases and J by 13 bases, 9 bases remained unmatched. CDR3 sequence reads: CASRRGHGAQFF. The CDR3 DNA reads TGTGCCAGCAGGAGGGGGCATGGGGCCCAGTTCTTC.

The CDR3 sequence is CASSMAPTGQQETQYF. CDR3 nucleotides: TGCGCCAGCAGCATGGCTCCGACAGGTCAACAAGAGACCCAGTACTTC. The chain couples TRBV5-1 to TRBJ2-5; maybe TRBD1 (6 bases). CDR1 SGHRS and CDR2 YFSETQ come from the germline V gene. CDR3 length equals 16 residues. With 4 bases removed from V and 2 bases from J, the gap between germline ends came to 18 bases. Full variable domain (rest looked up from reference TRBV5-1 and TRBJ2-5): KAGVTQTPRYLIKTRGQQVTLSCSPISGHRSVSWYQQTPGQGLQFLFEYFSETQRNKGNFPGRFSGRQFSNSRSEMNVSTLELGDSALYLCASSMAPTGQQETQYFGPGTRLLVL.

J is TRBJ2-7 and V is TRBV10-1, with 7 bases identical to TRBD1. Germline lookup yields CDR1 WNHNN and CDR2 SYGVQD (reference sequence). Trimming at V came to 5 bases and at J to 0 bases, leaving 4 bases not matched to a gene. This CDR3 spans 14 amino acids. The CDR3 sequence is CASSWDSNSYEQYF. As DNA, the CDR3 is TGCGCCAGCAGTTGGGACAGTAACTCCTACGAGCAGTACTTC.

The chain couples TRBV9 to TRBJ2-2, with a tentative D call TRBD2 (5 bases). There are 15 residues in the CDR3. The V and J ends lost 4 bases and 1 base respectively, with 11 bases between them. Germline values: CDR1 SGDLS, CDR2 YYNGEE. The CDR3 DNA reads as TGTGCCAGCAGCTCCAGACTACTGAACACCGGGGAGCTGTTTTTT. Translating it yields CASSSRLLNTGELFF.

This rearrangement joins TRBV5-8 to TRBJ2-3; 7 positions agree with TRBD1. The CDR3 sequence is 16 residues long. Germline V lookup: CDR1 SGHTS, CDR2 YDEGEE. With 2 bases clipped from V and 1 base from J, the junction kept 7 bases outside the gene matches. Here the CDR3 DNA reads TGTGCCAGCAGCTTCAACAGGGGCCCCCGCACAGATACGCAGTATTTT. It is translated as CASSFNRGPRTDTQYF. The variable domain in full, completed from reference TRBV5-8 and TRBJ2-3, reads EAGVTQSPTHLIKTRGQQATLRCSPISGHTSVYWYQQALGLGLQFLLWYDEGEERNRGNFPPRFSGRQFPNYSSELNVNALELEDSALYLCASSFNRGPRTDTQYFGPGTRLTVL.

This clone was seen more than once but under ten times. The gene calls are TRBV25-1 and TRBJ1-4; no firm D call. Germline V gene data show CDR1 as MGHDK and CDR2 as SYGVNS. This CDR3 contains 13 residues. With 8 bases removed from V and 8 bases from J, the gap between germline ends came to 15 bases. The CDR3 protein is CASVEWGGEKLFF. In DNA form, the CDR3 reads TGTGCCAGCGTTGAGTGGGGAGGGGAAAAACTGTTTTTT.

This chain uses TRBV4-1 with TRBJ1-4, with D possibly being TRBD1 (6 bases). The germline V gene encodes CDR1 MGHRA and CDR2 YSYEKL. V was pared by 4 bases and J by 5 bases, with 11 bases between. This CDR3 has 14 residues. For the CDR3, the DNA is TGCGCCAGCAGCCGGGCAGGGGTAAATGAAAAACTGTTTTTT. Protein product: CASSRAGVNEKLFF.

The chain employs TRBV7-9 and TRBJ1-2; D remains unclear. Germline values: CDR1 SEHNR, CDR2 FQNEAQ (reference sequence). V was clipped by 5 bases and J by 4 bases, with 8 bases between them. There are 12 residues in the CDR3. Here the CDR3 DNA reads TGTGCCAGCAGCCACCGGGGCTATGGCTACACCTTC. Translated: CASSHRGYGYTF.

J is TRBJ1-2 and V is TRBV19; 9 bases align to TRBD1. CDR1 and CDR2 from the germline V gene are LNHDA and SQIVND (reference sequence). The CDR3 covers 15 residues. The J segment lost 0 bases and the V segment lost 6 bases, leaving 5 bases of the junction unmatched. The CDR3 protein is CASRFRTGANYGYTF. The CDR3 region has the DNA TGTGCCAGTAGGTTCAGGACAGGGGCTAACTATGGCTACACCTTC. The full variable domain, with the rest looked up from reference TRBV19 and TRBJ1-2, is DGGITQSPKYLFRKEGQNVTLSCEQNLNHDAMYWYRQDPGQGLRLIYYSQIVNDFQKGDIAEGYSVSREKKESFPLTVTSAQKNPTAFYLCASRFRTGANYGYTFGSGTRLTVV.

The DNA of the CDR3 is TGTGCCAGCCGAGAGGCTGACTATGGCTACACCTTC. This sequence encodes CASREADYGYTF. The chain carries TRBV6-6 and TRBJ1-2; D is uncertain. Trimming removed 8 bases from V and 3 bases from J, with 10 bases in between. The germline CDR1 and CDR2 sequences are MNHNY and SVGAGI (reference sequence). This CDR3 comprises 12 residues.

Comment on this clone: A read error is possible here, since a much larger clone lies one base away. CDR3 coding DNA: TGTGCCAGCACTCCTACAGGGGCTAGCGGCTACACCTTC. Its translation: CASTPTGASGYTF. This chain joins TRBV6-6 and TRBJ1-2, with 7 bases aligning to TRBD1. V was clipped by 7 bases and J by 8 bases; unmatched bases: 10. The CDR3 extends over 13 amino acids. The germline V gene encodes CDR1 MNHNY and CDR2 SVGAGI (reference sequence).

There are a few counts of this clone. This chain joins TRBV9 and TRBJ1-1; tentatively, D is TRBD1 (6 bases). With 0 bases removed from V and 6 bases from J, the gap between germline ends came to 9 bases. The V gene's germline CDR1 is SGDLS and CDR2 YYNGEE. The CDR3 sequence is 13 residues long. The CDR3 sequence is CASSVVRTAEAFF. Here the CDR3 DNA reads TGTGCCAGCAGCGTAGTCAGGACAGCTGAAGCTTTCTTT.

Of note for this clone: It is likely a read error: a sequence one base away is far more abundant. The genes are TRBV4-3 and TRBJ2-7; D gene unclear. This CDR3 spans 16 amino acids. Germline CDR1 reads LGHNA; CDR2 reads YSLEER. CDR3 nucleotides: TGCGACAGCAGCCAAGAAGCAGGAAAAGGCTACTACGAGCAGTACTTC. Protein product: CDSSQEAGKGYYEQYF.

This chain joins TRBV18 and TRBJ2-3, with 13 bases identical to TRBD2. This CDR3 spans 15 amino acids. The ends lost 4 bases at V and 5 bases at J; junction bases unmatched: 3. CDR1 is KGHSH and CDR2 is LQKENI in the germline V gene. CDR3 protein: CASSRGLAGLDTQYF. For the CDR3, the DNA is TGTGCCAGCTCACGGGGACTAGCGGGATTAGATACGCAGTATTTT. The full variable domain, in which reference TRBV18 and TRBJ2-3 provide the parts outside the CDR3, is NAGVMQNPRHLVRRRGQEARLRCSPMKGHSHVYWYRQLPEEGLKFMVYLQKENIIDESGMPKERFSAEFPKEGPSILRIQQVVRGDSAAYFCASSRGLAGLDTQYFGPGTRLTVL.